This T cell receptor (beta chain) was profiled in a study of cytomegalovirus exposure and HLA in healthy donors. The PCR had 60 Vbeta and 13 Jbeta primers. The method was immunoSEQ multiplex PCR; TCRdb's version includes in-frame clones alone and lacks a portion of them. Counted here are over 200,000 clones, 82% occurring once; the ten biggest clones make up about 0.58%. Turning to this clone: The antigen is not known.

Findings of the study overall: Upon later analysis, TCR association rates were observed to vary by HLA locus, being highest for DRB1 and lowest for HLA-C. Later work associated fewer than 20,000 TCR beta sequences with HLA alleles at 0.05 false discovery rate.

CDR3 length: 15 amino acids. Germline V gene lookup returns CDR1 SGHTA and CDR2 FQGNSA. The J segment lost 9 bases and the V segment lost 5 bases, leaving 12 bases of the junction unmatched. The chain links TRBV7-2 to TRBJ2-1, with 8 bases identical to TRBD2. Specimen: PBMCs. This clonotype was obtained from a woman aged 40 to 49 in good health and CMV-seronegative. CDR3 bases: TGTGCCAGCAGCCAACCGGGACTAGGTACCGCTGAGCAGTTCTTC. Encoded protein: CASSQPGLGTAEQFF.